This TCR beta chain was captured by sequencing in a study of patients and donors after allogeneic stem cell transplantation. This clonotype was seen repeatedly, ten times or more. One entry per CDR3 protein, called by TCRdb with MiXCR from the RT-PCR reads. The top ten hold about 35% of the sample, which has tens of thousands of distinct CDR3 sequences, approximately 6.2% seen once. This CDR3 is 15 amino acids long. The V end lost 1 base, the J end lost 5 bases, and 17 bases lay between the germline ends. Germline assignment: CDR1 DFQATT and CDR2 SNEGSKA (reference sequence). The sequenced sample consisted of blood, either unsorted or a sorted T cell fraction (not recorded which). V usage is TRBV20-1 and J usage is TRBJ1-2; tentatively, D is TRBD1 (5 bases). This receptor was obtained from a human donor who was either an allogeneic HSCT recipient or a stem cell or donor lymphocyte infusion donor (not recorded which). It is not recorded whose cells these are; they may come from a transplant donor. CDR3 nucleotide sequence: TGCAGTGCTAGAGTTTGGGGCAGAGGCTCGTATGGCTACACCTTC. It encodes CSARVWGRGSYGYTF.